The rows below give T cell receptor beta chains drawn from one sample of a study of T cells after yellow fever vaccination. TCRdb itself ran the 5' RACE reads through MiXCR, one entry per CDR3 protein. The table has hundreds of thousands of distinct CDR3 sequences, about 12% seen once; the top ten hold under 15%. The material was PBMCs, obtained on the day of the yellow fever booster vaccination. The receptors stem from a man aged 25 to 40 who received the YFV17D yellow fever vaccine. The CDR3 runs from the conserved cysteine through the conserved F or W. A D gene is named only where the DNA matches it firmly. Clone size appears in some rows only: once, few, many, or a class for an expanded clone.

v_gene: TRBV5-1; len: 15; abundance: .; j_gene: TRBJ1-2; d_gene: .; CDR3aa: CASTHSQETNYGYTF; CDR3nt: TGCGCCAGCACCCACTCACAGGAAACTAACTATGGCTACACCTTC
v_gene: TRBV12-3/TRBV12-4; len: 16; abundance: .; j_gene: TRBJ2-7; d_gene: TRBD1; CDR3aa: CASSAPDRVRSYEQYF; CDR3nt: TGTGCCAGCAGTGCCCCGGACAGGGTTAGGTCCTACGAGCAGTACTTC
v_gene: TRBV10-3; len: 14; abundance: .; j_gene: TRBJ2-4; d_gene: TRBD1; CDR3aa: CAISGDRDKNIQYF; CDR3nt: TGTGCCATCAGTGGTGACAGGGACAAAAACATTCAGTACTTC
v_gene: TRBV5-6; len: 16; abundance: many; j_gene: TRBJ2-2; d_gene: .; CDR3aa: CASSLYNSEATGELFF; CDR3nt: TGTGCCAGCAGCTTGTATAACTCGGAGGCCACCGGGGAGCTGTTTTTT
v_gene: TRBV27; len: 19; abundance: few; j_gene: TRBJ2-1; d_gene: TRBD2; CDR3aa: CASSLRGALAGSSYNEQFF; CDR3nt: TGTGCCAGCAGTTTGCGGGGGGCTCTAGCGGGTAGCTCCTACAATGAGCAGTTCTTC
v_gene: TRBV7-2; len: 15; abundance: few; j_gene: TRBJ2-1; d_gene: .; CDR3aa: CASRFGELLGNEQFF; CDR3nt: TGTGCCAGCAGGTTCGGGGAGTTACTAGGAAATGAGCAGTTCTTC
v_gene: TRBV12-3/TRBV12-4; len: 12; abundance: few; j_gene: TRBJ1-2; d_gene: .; CDR3aa: CASSFEGYGYTF; CDR3nt: TGTGCCAGCAGTTTCGAGGGTTATGGCTACACCTTC
v_gene: TRBV23-1; len: 17; abundance: many; j_gene: TRBJ2-3; d_gene: .; CDR3aa: CASSQARLATTTDTQYF; CDR3nt: TGCGCCAGCAGTCAAGCGCGGCTAGCGACTACCACAGATACGCAGTATTTT
v_gene: TRBV27; len: 14; abundance: few; j_gene: TRBJ2-3; d_gene: .; CDR3aa: CASSQGGSLDTQYF; CDR3nt: TGTGCCAGCAGTCAAGGGGGTAGTTTGGATACGCAGTATTTT
v_gene: TRBV6-5; len: 15; abundance: .; j_gene: TRBJ1-5; d_gene: TRBD1; CDR3aa: CASRTGFTSNQPQHF; CDR3nt: TGTGCCAGCAGGACAGGGTTTACTAGCAATCAGCCCCAGCATTTT
v_gene: TRBV7-2; len: 14; abundance: .; j_gene: TRBJ2-1; d_gene: .; CDR3aa: CASSPPPQGNEQFF; CDR3nt: TGTGCCAGCAGCCCGCCACCGCAGGGCAATGAGCAGTTCTTC
v_gene: TRBV4-3; len: 15; abundance: .; j_gene: TRBJ2-7; d_gene: TRBD1; CDR3aa: CASSQKRGLSWEQYF; CDR3nt: TGCGCCAGCAGCCAGAAGAGGGGGCTGTCTTGGGAGCAGTACTTC
v_gene: TRBV2; len: 14; abundance: .; j_gene: TRBJ2-2; d_gene: TRBD1; CDR3aa: CASSPDRGYGELFF; CDR3nt: TGTGCCAGCAGTCCGGACAGGGGATACGGGGAGCTGTTTTTT
v_gene: TRBV20-1; len: 14; abundance: once; j_gene: TRBJ2-2; d_gene: TRBD1; CDR3aa: CSAKGQAYTGELFF; CDR3nt: TGCAGTGCTAAGGGACAGGCGTACACCGGGGAGCTGTTTTTT
v_gene: TRBV24-1; len: 15; abundance: few; j_gene: TRBJ2-1; d_gene: .; CDR3aa: CATSDPVANYNEQFF; CDR3nt: TGTGCCACCAGTGATCCGGTGGCTAACTACAATGAGCAGTTCTTC
v_gene: TRBV30; len: 14; abundance: few; j_gene: TRBJ1-5; d_gene: .; CDR3aa: CAWSPVSSNQPQHF; CDR3nt: TGTGCCTGGAGCCCCGTTTCTAGCAATCAGCCCCAGCATTTT
v_gene: TRBV3-1; len: 14; abundance: few; j_gene: TRBJ2-5; d_gene: .; CDR3aa: CASSQYGSQETQYF; CDR3nt: TGTGCCAGCAGCCAATACGGGAGTCAAGAGACCCAGTACTTC
v_gene: TRBV12-3/TRBV12-4; len: 13; abundance: .; j_gene: TRBJ1-4; d_gene: TRBD1; CDR3aa: CASRPGQGEKLFF; CDR3nt: TGTGCCAGCAGACCGGGACAGGGTGAAAAACTGTTTTTT
v_gene: TRBV20-1; len: 18; abundance: few; j_gene: TRBJ2-1; d_gene: TRBD2; CDR3aa: CSARGSGRGQGPYNEQFF; CDR3nt: TGCAGTGCTAGGGGATCCGGGAGGGGCCAGGGTCCCTACAATGAGCAGTTCTTC
v_gene: TRBV20-1; len: 13; abundance: .; j_gene: TRBJ1-2; d_gene: .; CDR3aa: CSARVGPNYGYTF; CDR3nt: TGCAGTGCTAGAGTGGGCCCTAACTATGGCTACACCTTC
v_gene: TRBV20-1; len: 17; abundance: .; j_gene: TRBJ2-1; d_gene: .; CDR3aa: CSARGPGRREWNNEQFF; CDR3nt: TGCAGTGCTAGAGGGCCAGGGCGACGGGAGTGGAACAATGAGCAGTTCTTC
v_gene: TRBV9; len: 17; abundance: .; j_gene: TRBJ2-1; d_gene: .; CDR3aa: CASSNPRVLGSYNEQFF; CDR3nt: TGTGCCAGCAGCAATCCTAGGGTCTTAGGCTCCTACAATGAGCAGTTCTTC